This is a list of T cell receptor beta chains from one sample in a study of blood T cell repertoires in COVID-19. Profiling relied on immunoSEQ multiplex PCR, and the TCRdb table lists in-frame clones only, not all of them. The sample has about 150,000 clones; roughly four fifths are singletons. The sequenced sample was PBMCs or T cells enriched from blood (not recorded which). The receptors stem from a man aged 45-65 years who had recovered from COVID-19. The CDR3 runs from the conserved cysteine through the conserved F or W. D genes are given only for firm matches. A clone size is listed for some rows: how often the clone was seen (once, few, many), or a class if it is expanded.

TGCGCCAGCAGCAGTGACAGGGGGAACACTGAAGCTTTCTTT	CASSSDRGNTEAFF	TRBD1	TRBJ1-1	-	TRBV5-1
TGTGCCAGCAGCACAGACAGGGGGCGCAGGAATTCACCCCTCCACTTT	CASSTDRGRRNSPLHF	TRBD1	TRBJ1-6	-	TRBV7-2
TGCGCCAGCAGCTTGACAGGGGGCGCCTCCTATGGCTACACCTTC	CASSLTGGASYGYTF	TRBD1	TRBJ1-2	-	TRBV5-1
TGCGCCAGCAGCCAACAGCAGGGGATCAACACTGAAGCTTTCTTT	CASSQQQGINTEAFF	-	TRBJ1-1	-	TRBV4-1
TGTGCCAGCTCACCACCCCCAGGATTTAATTCACCCCTCCACTTT	CASSPPPGFNSPLHF	-	TRBJ1-6	-	TRBV18
TGCGCCAGCAGCTTGGCCAGGAATTATAATTCACCCCTCCACTTT	CASSLARNYNSPLHF	-	TRBJ1-6	-	TRBV5-1
TGTGCCAGCAGCCAAGAGACGCGGGGGGACGGCTATGGCTACACCTTC	CASSQETRGDGYGYTF	-	TRBJ1-2	-	TRBV4-2
TGTGCCAGCAGTCCCCAGGGTTACACTGAAGCTTTCTTT	CASSPQGYTEAFF	-	TRBJ1-1	few	TRBV7-2
TGTGCCAGCAGTTACGCCGGGACAGATAATTCACCCCTCCACTTT	CASSYAGTDNSPLHF	TRBD1	TRBJ1-6	-	TRBV6-5
TGCGCCAGCAGCCAAGATGTGGGGGGGCCTTTTACGCAGTATTTT	CASSQDVGGPFTQYF	-	TRBJ2-3	-	TRBV4-3
TGCAGCGTTGCAAAAGGGGGCACAGATACGCAGTATTTT	CSVAKGGTDTQYF	-	TRBJ2-3	-	TRBV29-1
TGTGCCAGCTCAGCGACAGCCTATAGCAATCAGCCCCAGCATTTT	CASSATAYSNQPQHF	-	TRBJ1-5	-	TRBV18
TGTGCCAGCAGCCAACGGACAGGGGGCGAGACTAATGAAAAACTGTTTTTT	CASSQRTGGETNEKLFF	TRBD1	TRBJ1-4	-	TRBV11-2
TGCGCCAGCAGCTTGGCCATCGCGGGCTCCTACAATGAGCAGTTCTTC	CASSLAIAGSYNEQFF	-	TRBJ2-1	-	TRBV5-1
TGTGCCAGCAGTCGGGACAGGGGTCCCCGGACTGAAGCTTTCTTT	CASSRDRGPRTEAFF	TRBD1	TRBJ1-1	-	TRBV6-6
TGTGCCAGTACCTTGAGCACCACGAACACCGGGGAGCTGTTTTTT	CASTLSTTNTGELFF	-	TRBJ2-2	-	TRBV6-5
TGTGCCAGTCGGCCCGGGACAGGGGGGATGAACACTGAAGCTTTCTTT	CASRPGTGGMNTEAFF	TRBD1	TRBJ1-1	few	TRBV19
TGTGCCAGCAGCTTCGGGTTTGTCAATGAGCAGTTCTTC	CASSFGFVNEQFF	-	TRBJ2-1	-	TRBV7-6
TGTGCCAGAAGCTTTTCCCCCCAATGCGGCCGAGACAGGCGGACCACTGAAGCTTTCTTT	CARSFSPQCGRDRRTTEAFF	-	TRBJ1-1	-	TRBV5-3
TGTGCCAGTAGGGCAGGCCTAGCCAAAAACATTCAGTACTTC	CASRAGLAKNIQYF	-	TRBJ2-4	-	TRBV19
TGTGCCAGCAGCCCTAGGGCCGTTGGGAGCTCCTACAATGAGCAGTTCTTC	CASSPRAVGSSYNEQFF	-	TRBJ2-1	-	TRBV11-2
TGTGCCAGCTCGCCTCAGGGTACCGACACCGGGGAGCTGTTTTTT	CASSPQGTDTGELFF	-	TRBJ2-2	-	TRBV18
TGTGCCAGTAGTCAGGGACAATACAATCAGCCCCAGCATTTT	CASSQGQYNQPQHF	-	TRBJ1-5	-	TRBV19